Listed here are 4 T cell receptor beta chains from one sample, sequenced in a study of control samples from healthy donors and cancer patients. Data came from immunoSEQ multiplex PCR; TCRdb stores just in-frame clones and leaves some out. Of almost 40,000 clones listed, around four fifths are singletons. Sequencing input: PBMCs. The receptors were gathered from a woman aged 55-75 years with lung cancer.

V is TRBV7-2 and J is TRBJ1-2; 7 positions match TRBD1. The germline V gene encodes CDR1 SGHTA and CDR2 FQGNSA. The CDR3 is 15 amino acids. The V and J ends lost 3 bases and 2 bases, in that order; junction bases with no gene match: 6. The CDR3 DNA is TGTGCCAGCAGCTTCCGTGGGACAGCCAACTATGGCTACACCTTC. Protein sequence: CASSFRGTANYGYTF.

This clone was seen a single time. CDR3 loop: CASSLGTAALSGNTIYF. The CDR3 nucleotides are TGCGCCAGCAGCTTGGGGACAGCTGCCTTATCTGGAAACACCATATATTTT. This chain links TRBV5-1 with TRBJ1-3; the D gene is possibly TRBD1 (6 bases). The length of the CDR3 is 17 residues. With 0 bases removed from V and 1 base from J, the gap between germline ends came to 14 bases. CDR1 and CDR2 (germline): SGHRS, YFSETQ.

The chain has TRBV6-5 and TRBJ2-5; 9 bases are shared with TRBD1. The CDR3 sequence is 15 residues long. V shed 5 bases, J shed 3 bases, and the junction held 7 bases outside the gene matches. Germline CDR1 and CDR2: MNHEY and SVGAGI. CDR3 sequence (DNA): TGTGCCAGCAGTCCTTGGACAGGGGCCGAAGAGACCCAGTACTTC. It is translated as CASSPWTGAEETQYF.

The V call is TRBV9, the J call TRBJ2-5; 12 nucleotides match TRBD2. Trimming removed 0 bases from V and 3 bases from J; junction bases left unmatched: 0. Looked up from germline, CDR1 is SGDLS and CDR2 is YYNGEE. This CDR3 has 15 residues. This CDR3 reads CASSVGTSGEETQYF. The CDR3 DNA follows: TGTGCCAGCAGCGTAGGGACTAGCGGGGAAGAGACCCAGTACTTC.